Below, 3 T cell receptor beta chains from the same sample are listed, as sequenced in a study of neurological immune-mediated disorders. TCRdb itself ran the 5' RACE reads through MiXCR, one entry per CDR3 protein. The sample gives roughly 38,000 distinct CDR3 sequences, 2.5% of which show up once; around 12% is in the top ten. Sequenced input: PBMCs. The receptors shown here come from a man younger than 40 with multiple sclerosis.

There are many counts of this clonotype. CDR3 nucleotide sequence: TGTGCCAGCAGCTCGGACTTATACAATGAGCAGTTCTTC. Its protein product is CASSSDLYNEQFF. The chain links TRBV7-6 to TRBJ2-1; possible D gene TRBD2, 5 bases. The V end was cut by 4 bases, the J end by 4 bases, with 8 bases between. The CDR3 covers 13 residues. The germline V gene encodes CDR1 SGHVS and CDR2 FNYEAQ.

This clonotype showed up many times. V is TRBV24-1 and J is TRBJ2-5, with TRBD1 matching over 8 bases. V gave up 9 bases and J gave up 4 bases; unmatched junction bases: 9. CDR1 and CDR2 (germline): KGHDR, SFDVKD. The CDR3 is 14 residues long. In nucleotides, the CDR3 is TGTGCCACCGCCCCCCGGACAGGGACAGAGACCCAGTACTTC. It codes for CATAPRTGTETQYF.

This clonotype appeared many times. This rearrangement joins TRBV5-1 to TRBJ1-2; the D gene is possibly TRBD1 (5 bases). Trimming pared 0 bases from V and 4 bases from J, leaving 13 bases between. The germline V gene encodes CDR1 SGHRS and CDR2 YFSETQ. The CDR3 length is 15 residues. CDR3 region: CASSLEWDGAYGYTF. DNA for the CDR3: TGCGCCAGCAGCTTGGAGTGGGACGGAGCCTATGGCTACACCTTC.